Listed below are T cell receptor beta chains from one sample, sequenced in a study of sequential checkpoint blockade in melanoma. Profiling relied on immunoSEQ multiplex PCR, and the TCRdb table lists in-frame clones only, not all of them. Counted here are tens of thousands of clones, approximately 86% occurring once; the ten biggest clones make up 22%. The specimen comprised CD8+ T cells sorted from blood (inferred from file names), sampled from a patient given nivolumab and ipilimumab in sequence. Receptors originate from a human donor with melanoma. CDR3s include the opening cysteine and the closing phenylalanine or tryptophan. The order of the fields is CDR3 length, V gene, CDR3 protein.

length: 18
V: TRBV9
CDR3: CASSLGLAGGPFTGELFF

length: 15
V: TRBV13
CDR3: CASSARTGLREELFF

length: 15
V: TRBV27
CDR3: CASSLRDSPRYEQYF

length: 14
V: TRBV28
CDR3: CASSLIGGSYEQYF

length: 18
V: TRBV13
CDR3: CASSLGLAGGYGSYEQYF

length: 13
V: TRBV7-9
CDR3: CASSLARGVEQFF

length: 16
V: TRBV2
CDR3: CATYNGVGLARETQYF

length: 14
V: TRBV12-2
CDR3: CASRPWRPKHEQYF

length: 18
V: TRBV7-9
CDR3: CASSLPAGQGFVNTEAFF

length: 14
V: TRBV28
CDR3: CASSSSGGEETQYF

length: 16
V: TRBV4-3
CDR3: CASSQEPAGGSYEQYF

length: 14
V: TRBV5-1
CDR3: CASSSLGGAQGYTF

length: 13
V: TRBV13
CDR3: CASSSPSTDTQYF

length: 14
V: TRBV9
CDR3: CASSVEEGLSPLHF

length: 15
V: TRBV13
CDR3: CASSVRPGEGETQYF

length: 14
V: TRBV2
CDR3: CASSEGTVNQPQHF

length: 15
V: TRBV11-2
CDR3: CASSLLRGPNGEQYF

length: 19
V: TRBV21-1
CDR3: CASTPAGVTSGACTDTQYF

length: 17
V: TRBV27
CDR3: CASSLYPRQTDNSPLHF

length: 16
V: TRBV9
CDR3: CASSVGVRGARDTQYF

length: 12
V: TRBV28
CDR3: CASSRLALEQFF

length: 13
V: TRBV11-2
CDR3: CASSFARDTEAFF

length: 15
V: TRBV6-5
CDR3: CASMGRLATYNEQFF

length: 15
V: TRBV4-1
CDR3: CASSQADRSNSPLHF

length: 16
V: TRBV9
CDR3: CASSVGEQGAWDTQYF

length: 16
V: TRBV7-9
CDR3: CASSLANSATNEKLFF

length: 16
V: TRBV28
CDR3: CASSLQRQGADYGYTF

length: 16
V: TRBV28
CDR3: CASSLSQDSSTDTQYF

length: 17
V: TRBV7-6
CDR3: CASSLGPGQRNTGELFF

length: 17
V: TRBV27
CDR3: CASSFFQGGPRGGTQYF

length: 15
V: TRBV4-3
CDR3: CASSQGADSDTEAFF

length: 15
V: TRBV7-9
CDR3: CASSPPSTGGNEQFF

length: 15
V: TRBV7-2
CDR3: CASSLWRGRDGELFF

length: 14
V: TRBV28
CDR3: CASSFTGESYEQYF

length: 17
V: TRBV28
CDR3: CASLTRGGSTNTGELFF

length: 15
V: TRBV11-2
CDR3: CASSSSRPSEVEQFF

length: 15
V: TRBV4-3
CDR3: CASRRRGTSTDTQYF

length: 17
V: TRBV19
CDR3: CASSTISAGGPNTEAFF

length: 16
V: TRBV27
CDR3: CASSFGAHYSTDTQYF

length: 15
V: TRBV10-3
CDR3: CAISDSGGTPYEQYF

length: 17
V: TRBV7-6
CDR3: CASSLGAGGSENYGYTF

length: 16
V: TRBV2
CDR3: CASSDTPGGESDTQYF

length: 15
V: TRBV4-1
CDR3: CASSHGQGVDYGYTF

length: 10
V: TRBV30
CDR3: CAWSQGIPFF

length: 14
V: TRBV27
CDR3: CASSLTGPNSPLHF

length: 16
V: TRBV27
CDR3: CASSPYGRASPYEQYF

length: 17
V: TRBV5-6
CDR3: CASSPPIPGQGGEKLFF

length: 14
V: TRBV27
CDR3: CASSLVQGAYEQYF

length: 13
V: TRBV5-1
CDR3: CASSPTGGNTIYF